These 22 T cell receptor beta chains came from one sample sequenced in a study of CXCR3-negative and CXCR3-positive naive CD8 T cells. The TRB cDNA libraries were prepared by 5' RACE with UMI labels. TCRdb derives one entry per CDR3 protein from the 5' RACE reads, leaving out DNA. Reported are 5,000 to 6,500 distinct CDR3 sequences; the ten largest clones contain approximately 1.8%. Sequenced input: naive CXCR3- CD8+ T cells from blood. This sample's subset: CD45RO-CCR7+CD27+CD95- naive CD8+ T cells lacking CXCR3 (TNR3-). Source of these receptors: a human donor in good health. Some clones in this sample may be carry-over from other donors' samples.

J is TRBJ1-1 and V is TRBV30. Germline CDR1 and CDR2: GTSNPN and SVGIG (reference sequence). CDR3 size: 13 residues. This chain's CDR3 is CAWSVTHTTEAFF.

In terms of frequency, this clonotype is medium-sized. The chain links TRBV7-2 to TRBJ2-1; TCRdb's D gene call, TRBD1, goes unchecked for lack of DNA. Germline CDR1 reads SGHTA; CDR2 reads FQGNSA. The CDR3 has 17 amino acids. CDR3 residues: CASSLAPRVDAYNEQFF.

CDR3 region: CSVRQAGEQYF. The chain employs TRBV29-1 and TRBJ2-7; absent DNA, TCRdb's TRBD1 call cannot be checked. The germline V gene encodes CDR1 SQVTM and CDR2 ANQGSEA. The CDR3 length is 11 residues.

The gene calls are TRBV19 and TRBJ2-7; TCRdb's D call of TRBD1 is untestable without DNA. CDR1 and CDR2 (germline): LNHDA, SQIVND (reference sequence). CDR3 length equals 14 residues. CDR3 sequence: CASSMGTGLDEQYF.

This clonotype is identified as medium-sized from frequency. This rearrangement joins TRBV29-1 to TRBJ2-5. Per the germline V gene, CDR1 is SQVTM and CDR2 is ANQGSEA. There are 16 residues in the CDR3. CDR3 amino acids: CSVEGSQVGLEETQYF.

V usage is TRBV7-9 and J usage is TRBJ1-4. CDR3 length: 15 amino acids. Germline V gene data show CDR1 as SEHNR and CDR2 as FQNEAQ (reference sequence). CDR3 sequence: CASSLSAGMDEKLFF.

V gene TRBV20-1 combines with J gene TRBJ2-1; with no DNA, the TCRdb D assignment of TRBD2 cannot be verified. CDR1 is DFQATT, CDR2 SNEGSKA, per germline (reference sequence). The CDR3 is 16 residues long. CDR3 loop: CSARPETSGRRNEQFF.

The chain links TRBV5-5 to TRBJ2-3; TCRdb outputs TRBD1, but without DNA this stays unchecked. The CDR3 totals 14 residues. From germline, CDR1 is SGHKS and CDR2 YYEKEE (reference sequence). The CDR3: CASSFRGGVDTQYF.

The rearrangement uses TRBV6-6 and TRBJ2-5; without DNA, the TCRdb call of TRBD2 cannot be checked. This CDR3 is 15 amino acids long. Germline V gives CDR1 MNHNY, CDR2 SVGAGI (reference sequence). The CDR3 loop is CASSPIVLGGETQYF.

Judged by frequency, this clonotype is medium-sized. The chain couples TRBV5-1 to TRBJ1-1. Germline V CDR1 and CDR2: SGHRS, YFSETQ. This CDR3 spans 14 amino acids. CDR3 region: CASSLGTETLPPFF.

This clonotype is classed as medium-sized by frequency. The rearrangement uses TRBV23-1 and TRBJ2-2; with no DNA, the TCRdb D assignment of TRBD2 cannot be verified. TRBV23-1 is sorted into the ORF group, with uncertain function. This CDR3 region has 19 residues. CDR3 sequence reads: CASSQSILQSRGGTGELFF.

This clonotype is deemed medium-sized by its frequency. The chain couples TRBV29-1 to TRBJ1-2. CDR1 and CDR2 (germline): SQVTM, ANQGSEA. This CDR3 is 13 amino acids long. The CDR3 loop is CSVDSGGLYGYTF.

J is TRBJ2-1 and V is TRBV5-5; there is no DNA to check the TCRdb D call of TRBD2. Germline V gene sequence: CDR1 SGHKS, CDR2 YYEKEE (reference sequence). The CDR3 spans 15 residues. The CDR3 reads CASSLDSGFSNEQFF.

This clonotype is deemed medium-sized (0.01 to 0.1%) by its frequency. The rearrangement links TRBV29-1 to TRBJ2-7; the D call of TRBD1 rests on TCRdb alone, since no DNA is present to check it. The CDR3 runs to 15 residues. Germline lookup yields CDR1 SQVTM and CDR2 ANQGSEA. CDR3 amino acids: CSVEDVRANSYEQYF.

Here the CDR3 reads CASSLGVAGAEGYTF. The chain employs TRBV4-3 and TRBJ1-2; the TCRdb call, TRBD1, lacks DNA for checking. Germline CDR1 and CDR2: LGHNA and YSLEER. The CDR3 contains 15 residues.

Considering frequency, this clonotype is medium-sized. The chain links TRBV2 to TRBJ2-5; TCRdb selects TRBD2, and the lack of DNA leaves this call unchecked. Germline V gives CDR1 SNHLY, CDR2 FYNNEI. This CDR3 has 12 amino acids. The CDR3 loop is CATPGGLETQYF.

This clonotype is deemed medium-sized by its frequency. The chain links TRBV19 to TRBJ2-7; TCRdb's assignment of TRBD2 cannot be checked, as there is no DNA. Germline V gene sequence: CDR1 LNHDA, CDR2 SQIVND (reference sequence). This CDR3 region has 15 residues. The CDR3 spells CASGPSGLAPYEQYF.

This clonotype is classed as medium-sized by frequency. V is TRBV12-3 or TRBV12-4 and J is TRBJ2-1; TCRdb reports TRBD1, a call that lacks DNA to check it against. This CDR3 is built from 14 residues. The CDR3 reads CASKNPRRRNEQFF.

The J gene is TRBJ2-1, the V gene TRBV20-1; with no DNA, the TCRdb D assignment of TRBD2 cannot be verified. Germline V gene lookup returns CDR1 DFQATT and CDR2 SNEGSKA (reference sequence). The CDR3 loop spans 15 amino acids. The CDR3 here is CSATWRESSYNEQFF.

The V and J genes are TRBV23-1 and TRBJ2-7; the D call of TRBD2 rests on TCRdb alone, since no DNA is present to check it. TRBV23-1 is known as an ORF, though its function is uncertain. This CDR3 has 14 amino acids. CDR3 sequence reads: CASKGPSGRYEQYF.

J is TRBJ2-3 and V is TRBV7-8; the TCRdb call, TRBD1, lacks DNA for checking. The CDR3 is 13 amino acids. The germline gives CDR1 SGHVS, CDR2 FQNEAQ. CDR3 sequence: CASSLTGTDTQYF.

This clonotype shows up as medium-sized by frequency. The genes are TRBV11-2 and TRBJ1-1; TCRdb names TRBD1, which stays unverified in the absence of DNA. The CDR3 contains 16 residues. Germline CDR1 is SGHAT and CDR2 is FQNNGV. The CDR3 sequence is CASSPGILGTNTEAFF.